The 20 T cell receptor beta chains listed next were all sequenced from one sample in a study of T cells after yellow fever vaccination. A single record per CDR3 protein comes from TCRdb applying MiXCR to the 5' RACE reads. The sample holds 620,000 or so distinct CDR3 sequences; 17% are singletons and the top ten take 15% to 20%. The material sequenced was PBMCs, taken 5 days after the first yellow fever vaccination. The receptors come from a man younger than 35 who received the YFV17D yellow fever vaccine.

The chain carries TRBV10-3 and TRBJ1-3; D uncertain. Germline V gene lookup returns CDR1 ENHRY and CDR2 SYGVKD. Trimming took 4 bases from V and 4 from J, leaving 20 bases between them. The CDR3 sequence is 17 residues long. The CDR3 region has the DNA TGTGCCATCAGTGGACGCGGGGATTGGGCTGCGGGAAACACCATATATTTT. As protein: CAISGRGDWAAGNTIYF.

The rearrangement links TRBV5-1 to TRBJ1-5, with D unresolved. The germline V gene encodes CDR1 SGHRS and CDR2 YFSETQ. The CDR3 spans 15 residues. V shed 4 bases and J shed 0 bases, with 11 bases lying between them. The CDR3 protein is CASSKDPGSNQPQHF. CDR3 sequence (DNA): TGCGCCAGCAGCAAGGATCCCGGTAGCAATCAGCCCCAGCATTTT.

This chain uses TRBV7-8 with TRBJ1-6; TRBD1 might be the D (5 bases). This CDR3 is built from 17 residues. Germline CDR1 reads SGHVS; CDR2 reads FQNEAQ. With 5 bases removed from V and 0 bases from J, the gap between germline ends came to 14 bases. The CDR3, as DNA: TGTGCCAGCAGCGCGGAGACAGCGAGCTCCTATAATTCACCCCTCCACTTT. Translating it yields CASSAETASSYNSPLHF.

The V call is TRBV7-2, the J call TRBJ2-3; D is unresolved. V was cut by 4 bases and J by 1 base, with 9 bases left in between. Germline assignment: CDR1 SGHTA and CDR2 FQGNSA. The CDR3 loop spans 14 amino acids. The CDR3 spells CASSWAEGTDTQYF. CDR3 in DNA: TGTGCCAGCAGCTGGGCCGAAGGCACAGATACGCAGTATTTT.

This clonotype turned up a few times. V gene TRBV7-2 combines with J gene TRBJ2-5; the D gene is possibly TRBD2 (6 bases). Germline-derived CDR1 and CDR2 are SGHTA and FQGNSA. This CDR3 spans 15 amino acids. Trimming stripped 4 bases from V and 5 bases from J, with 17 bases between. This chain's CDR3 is CASSYRAGLGETQYF. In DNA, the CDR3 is TGTGCCAGCAGCTACCGCGCGGGGCTGGGGGAGACCCAGTACTTC.

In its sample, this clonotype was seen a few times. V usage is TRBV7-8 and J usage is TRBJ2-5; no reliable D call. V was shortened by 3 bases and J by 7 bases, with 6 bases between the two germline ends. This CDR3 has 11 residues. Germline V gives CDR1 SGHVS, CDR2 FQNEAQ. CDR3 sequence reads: CASSFFGTQYF. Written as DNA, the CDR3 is TGTGCCAGCAGCTTCTTCGGGACCCAGTACTTC.

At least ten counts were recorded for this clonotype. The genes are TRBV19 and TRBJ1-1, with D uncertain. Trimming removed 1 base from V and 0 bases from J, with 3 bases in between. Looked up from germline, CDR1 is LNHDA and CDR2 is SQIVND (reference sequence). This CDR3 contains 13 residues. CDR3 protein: CASSIGMNTEAFF. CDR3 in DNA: TGTGCCAGTAGTATAGGGATGAACACTGAAGCTTTCTTT. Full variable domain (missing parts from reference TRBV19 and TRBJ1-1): DGGITQSPKYLFRKEGQNVTLSCEQNLNHDAMYWYRQDPGQGLRLIYYSQIVNDFQKGDIAEGYSVSREKKESFPLTVTSAQKNPTAFYLCASSIGMNTEAFFGQGTRLTVV.

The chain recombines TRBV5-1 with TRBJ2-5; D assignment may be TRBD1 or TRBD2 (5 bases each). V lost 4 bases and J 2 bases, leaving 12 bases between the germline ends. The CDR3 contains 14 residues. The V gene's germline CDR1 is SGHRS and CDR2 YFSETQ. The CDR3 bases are TGCGCCAGCAGCGATCCGGGACCACAAGAGACCCAGTACTTC. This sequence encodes CASSDPGPQETQYF.

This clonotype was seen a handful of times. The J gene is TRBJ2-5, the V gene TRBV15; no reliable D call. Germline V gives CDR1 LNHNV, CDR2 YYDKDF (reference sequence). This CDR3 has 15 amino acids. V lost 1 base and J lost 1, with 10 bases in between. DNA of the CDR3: TGTGCCACCAGCAGAGGTGATTTGGCCCAAGAGACCCAGTACTTC. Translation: CATSRGDLAQETQYF.

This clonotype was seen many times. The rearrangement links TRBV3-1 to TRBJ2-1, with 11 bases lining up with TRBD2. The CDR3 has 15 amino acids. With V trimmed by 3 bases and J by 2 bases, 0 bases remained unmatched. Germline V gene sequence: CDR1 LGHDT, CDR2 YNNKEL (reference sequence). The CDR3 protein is CASSHSGGAYNEQFF. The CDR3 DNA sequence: TGTGCCAGCAGCCATAGCGGGGGGGCCTACAATGAGCAGTTCTTC.

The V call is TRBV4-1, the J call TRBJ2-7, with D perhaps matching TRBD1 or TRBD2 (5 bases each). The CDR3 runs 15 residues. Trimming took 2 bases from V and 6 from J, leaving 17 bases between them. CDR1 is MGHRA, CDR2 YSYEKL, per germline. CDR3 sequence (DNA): TGCGCCAGCAGCCAAAATTCCCCCGCCGGGGCCGAGCAGTACTTC. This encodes CASSQNSPAGAEQYF.

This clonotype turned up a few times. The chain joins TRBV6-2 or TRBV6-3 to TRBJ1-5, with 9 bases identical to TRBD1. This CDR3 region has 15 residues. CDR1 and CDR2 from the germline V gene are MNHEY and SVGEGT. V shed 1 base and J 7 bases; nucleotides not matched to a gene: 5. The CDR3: CASSYFGQGTQPQHF. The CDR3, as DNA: TGTGCCAGCAGTTACTTTGGACAGGGGACACAGCCCCAGCATTTT.

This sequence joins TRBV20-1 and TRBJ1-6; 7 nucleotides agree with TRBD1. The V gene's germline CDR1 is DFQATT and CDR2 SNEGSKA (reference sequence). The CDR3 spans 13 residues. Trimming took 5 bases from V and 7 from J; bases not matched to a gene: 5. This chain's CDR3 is CSAGTVPNSPLHF. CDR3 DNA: TGCAGTGCTGGGACAGTTCCCAATTCACCCCTCCACTTT.

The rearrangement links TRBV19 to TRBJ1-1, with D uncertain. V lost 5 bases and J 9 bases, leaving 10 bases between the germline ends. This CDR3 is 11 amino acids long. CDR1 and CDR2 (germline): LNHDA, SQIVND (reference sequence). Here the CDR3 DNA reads TGTGCCAGTAGTGCTTTTAAAAAAGCTTTCTTT. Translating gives CASSAFKKAFF.

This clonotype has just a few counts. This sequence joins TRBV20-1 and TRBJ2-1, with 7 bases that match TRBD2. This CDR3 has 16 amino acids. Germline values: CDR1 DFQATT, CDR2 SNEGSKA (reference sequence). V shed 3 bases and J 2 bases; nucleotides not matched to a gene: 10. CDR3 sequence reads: CSARLSGRVPYNEQFF. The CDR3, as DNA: TGCAGTGCTAGGCTCTCGGGGAGGGTCCCCTACAATGAGCAGTTCTTC.

CDR3 nucleotides: TGCAGTGCTAGACGGGACTTTTACAATGAGCAGTTCTTC. This gives the protein CSARRDFYNEQFF. The V and J genes are TRBV20-1 and TRBJ2-1; TRBD2 is a possible D gene (6 bases). This CDR3 spans 13 amino acids. V was pared by 2 bases and J by 4 bases, with 9 bases between. Germline-derived CDR1 and CDR2 are DFQATT and SNEGSKA (reference sequence).

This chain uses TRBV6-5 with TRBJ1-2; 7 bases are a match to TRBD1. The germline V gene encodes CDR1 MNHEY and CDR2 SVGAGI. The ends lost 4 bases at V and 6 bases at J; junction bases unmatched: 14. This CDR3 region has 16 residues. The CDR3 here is CASSSPQPGRGDGYTF. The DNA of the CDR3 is TGTGCCAGCAGTTCCCCCCAGCCAGGCAGGGGGGATGGCTACACCTTC.

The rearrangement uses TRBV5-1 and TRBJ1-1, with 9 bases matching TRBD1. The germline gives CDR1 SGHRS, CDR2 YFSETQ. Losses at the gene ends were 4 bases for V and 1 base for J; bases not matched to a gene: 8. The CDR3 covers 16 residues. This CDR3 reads CASSSRTGERNTEAFF. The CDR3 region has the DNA TGCGCCAGCAGCAGTCGGACAGGGGAGAGGAACACTGAAGCTTTCTTT. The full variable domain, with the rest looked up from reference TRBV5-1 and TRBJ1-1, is KAGVTQTPRYLIKTRGQQVTLSCSPISGHRSVSWYQQTPGQGLQFLFEYFSETQRNKGNFPGRFSGRQFSNSRSEMNVSTLELGDSALYLCASSSRTGERNTEAFFGQGTRLTVV.

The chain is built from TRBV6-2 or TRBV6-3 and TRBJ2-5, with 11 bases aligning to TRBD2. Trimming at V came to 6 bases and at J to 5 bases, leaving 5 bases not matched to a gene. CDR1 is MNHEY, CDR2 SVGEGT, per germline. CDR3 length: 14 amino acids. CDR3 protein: CASSPSGGFETQYF. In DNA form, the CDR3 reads TGTGCCAGCAGCCCTAGCGGGGGGTTCGAGACCCAGTACTTC.

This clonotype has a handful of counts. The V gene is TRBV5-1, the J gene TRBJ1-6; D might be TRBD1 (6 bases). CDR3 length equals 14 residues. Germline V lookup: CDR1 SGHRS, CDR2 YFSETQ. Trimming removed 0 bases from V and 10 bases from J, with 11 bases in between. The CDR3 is CASSLDRVNSPLHF. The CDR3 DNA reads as TGCGCCAGCAGCTTGGACAGGGTTAACTCACCCCTCCACTTT.